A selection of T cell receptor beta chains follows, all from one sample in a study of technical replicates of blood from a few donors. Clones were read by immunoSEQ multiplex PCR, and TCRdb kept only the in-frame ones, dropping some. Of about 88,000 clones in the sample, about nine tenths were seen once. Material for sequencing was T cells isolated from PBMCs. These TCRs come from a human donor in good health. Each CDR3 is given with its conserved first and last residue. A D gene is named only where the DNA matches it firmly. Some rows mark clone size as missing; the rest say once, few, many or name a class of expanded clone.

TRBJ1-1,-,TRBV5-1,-,CASSWEVQSTEAFF,TGCGCCAGCAGCTGGGAGGTCCAGAGCACTGAAGCTTTCTTT
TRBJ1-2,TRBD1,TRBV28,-,CASSLGQGDYGYTF,TGTGCCAGCAGTTTGGGACAGGGAGACTATGGCTACACCTTC
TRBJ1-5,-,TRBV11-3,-,CASKETGRRSNQPQHF,TGTGCCAGCAAGGAGACAGGAAGGCGCAGCAATCAGCCCCAGCATTTT
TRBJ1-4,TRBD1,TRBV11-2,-,CASSPFGQGINEKLFF,TGTGCCAGCAGCCCCTTTGGACAGGGCATTAATGAAAAACTGTTTTTT
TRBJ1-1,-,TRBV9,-,CASRENSEAFF,TGTGCCAGCAGAGAAAACAGTGAAGCTTTCTTT
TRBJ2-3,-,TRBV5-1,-,CASSLEQGVDTQYF,TGCGCCAGCAGCTTGGAACAGGGCGTAGATACGCAGTATTTT
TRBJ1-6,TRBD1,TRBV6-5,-,CASRETGWLALHF,TGTGCCAGCAGGGAGACAGGGTGGTTAGCCCTCCACTTT
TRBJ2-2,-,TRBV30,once,CAWSVSTGELFF,TGTGCCTGGAGTGTATCGACCGGGGAGCTGTTTTTT
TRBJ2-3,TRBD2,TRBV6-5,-,CASSYRRLAGTDTQYF,TGTGCCAGCAGTTACCGGCGTCTAGCGGGCACAGATACGCAGTATTTT
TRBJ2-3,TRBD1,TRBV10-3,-,CAIRPGQDGTDTQYF,TGTGCCATCAGACCGGGACAGGATGGCACAGATACGCAGTATTTT
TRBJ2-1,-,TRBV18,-,CASSPPPRDNEQFF,TGTGCCAGCTCACCACCTCCGAGAGACAATGAGCAGTTCTTC
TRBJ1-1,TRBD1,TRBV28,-,CASSTGALNTEAFF,TGTGCCAGCAGTACAGGGGCCCTTAACACTGAAGCTTTCTTT
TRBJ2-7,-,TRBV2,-,CASGRGVYYEQYF,TGTGCCAGCGGGAGAGGCGTCTACTACGAGCAGTACTTC
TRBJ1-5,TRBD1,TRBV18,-,CASSPGQGAQPQHF,TGTGCCAGCTCACCAGGACAGGGGGCTCAGCCCCAGCATTTT
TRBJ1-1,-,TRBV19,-,CASSIRTRSPPEAFF,TGTGCCAGTAGTATTCGGACACGGTCGCCCCCCGAAGCTTTCTTT
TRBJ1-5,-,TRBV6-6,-,CASSLKGQISNQPQHF,TGTGCCAGCAGTCTTAAAGGACAGATAAGCAATCAGCCCCAGCATTTT
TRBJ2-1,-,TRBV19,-,CASSPQVDMYNEQFF,TGTGCCAGTAGTCCCCAGGTTGATATGTACAATGAGCAGTTCTTC
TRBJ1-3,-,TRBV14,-,CASSPRVSGNTIYF,TGTGCCAGCAGCCCCAGGGTCTCTGGAAACACCATATATTTT
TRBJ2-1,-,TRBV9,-,CASSPGHPYNEQFF,TGTGCCAGCAGCCCCGGACACCCTTACAATGAGCAGTTCTTC
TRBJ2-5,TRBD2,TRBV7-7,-,CASSLALTSGGDSRETQYF,TGTGCTAGCAGCTTAGCGCTGACTAGCGGGGGGGATAGTCGGGAGACCCAGTACTTC
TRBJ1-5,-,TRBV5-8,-,CASSLGRYSNQPQHF,TGTGCCAGCAGCTTGGGTCGTTATAGCAATCAGCCCCAGCATTTT
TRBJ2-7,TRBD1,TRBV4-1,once,CASSQATDRVSEQYF,TGCGCCAGCAGCCAAGCGACGGACAGGGTAAGCGAGCAGTACTTC
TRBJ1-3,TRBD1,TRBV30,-,CAWSGLFDPRDRGNTIYF,TGTGCCTGGAGTGGACTTTTTGACCCTAGGGACAGGGGGAACACCATATATTTT
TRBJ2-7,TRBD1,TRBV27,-,CASSLATGGSGYEQYF,TGTGCCAGCAGTTTGGCTACAGGGGGATCAGGGTACGAGCAGTACTTC
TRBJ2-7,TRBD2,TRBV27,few,CASSPASGRAGQYF,TGTGCCAGCAGTCCCGCTAGCGGGAGGGCCGGGCAGTACTTC
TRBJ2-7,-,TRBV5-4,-,CASSLGQGLYEQYF,TGTGCCAGCAGCTTGGGACAGGGACTCTACGAGCAGTACTTC
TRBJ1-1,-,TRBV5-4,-,CASSDPQANTEAFF,TGTGCCAGCAGCGACCCGCAGGCAAACACTGAAGCTTTCTTT
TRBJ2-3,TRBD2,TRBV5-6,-,CASSLGGGPTDTQYF,TGTGCCAGCAGCTTGGGCGGGGGTCCCACAGATACGCAGTATTTT
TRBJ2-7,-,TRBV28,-,CASKHAAAGNEQYF,TGTGCCAGCAAACATGCTGCGGCAGGGAACGAGCAGTACTTC
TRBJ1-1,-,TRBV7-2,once,CASSPWLNTEAFF,TGTGCCAGCAGCCCCTGGCTGAACACTGAAGCTTTCTTT
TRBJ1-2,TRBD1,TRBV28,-,CASRSPGQGGGYTF,TGTGCCAGCAGGTCCCCGGGACAGGGTGGCGGCTACACCTTC
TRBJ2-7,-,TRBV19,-,CASSIAAGVEQYF,TGTGCCAGTAGTATAGCCGCAGGTGTCGAGCAGTACTTC
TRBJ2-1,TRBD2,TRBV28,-,CASSFVPTSGRRNEQFF,TGTGCCAGCAGTTTTGTTCCAACTAGCGGGAGAAGAAATGAGCAGTTCTTC
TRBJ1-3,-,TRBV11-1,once,CASSLGGDTIYF,TGTGCCAGCAGCTTAGGCGGTGACACCATATATTTT